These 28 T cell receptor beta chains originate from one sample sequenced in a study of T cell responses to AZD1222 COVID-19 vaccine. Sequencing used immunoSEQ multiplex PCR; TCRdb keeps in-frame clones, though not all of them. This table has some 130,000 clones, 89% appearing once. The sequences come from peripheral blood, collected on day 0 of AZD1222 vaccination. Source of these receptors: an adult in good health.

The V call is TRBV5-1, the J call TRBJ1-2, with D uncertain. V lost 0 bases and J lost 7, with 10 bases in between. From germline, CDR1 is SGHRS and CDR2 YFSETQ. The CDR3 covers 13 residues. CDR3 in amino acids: CASSLDAGAGYTF. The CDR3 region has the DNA TGCGCCAGCAGCTTGGATGCGGGTGCTGGCTACACCTTC.

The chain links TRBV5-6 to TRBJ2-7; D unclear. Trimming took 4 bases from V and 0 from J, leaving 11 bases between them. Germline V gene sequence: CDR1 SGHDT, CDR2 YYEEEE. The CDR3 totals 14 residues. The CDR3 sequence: CASSIGISSYEQYF. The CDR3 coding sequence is TGTGCCAGCAGCATCGGAATTAGCTCCTACGAGCAGTACTTC.

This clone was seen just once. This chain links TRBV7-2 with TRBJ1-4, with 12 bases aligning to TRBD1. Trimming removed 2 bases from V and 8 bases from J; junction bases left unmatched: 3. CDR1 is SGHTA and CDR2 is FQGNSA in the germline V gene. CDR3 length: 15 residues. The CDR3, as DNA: TGTGCCAGCAGCTTACCTGGGACAGGGGGCGAAAAACTGTTTTTT. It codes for CASSLPGTGGEKLFF.

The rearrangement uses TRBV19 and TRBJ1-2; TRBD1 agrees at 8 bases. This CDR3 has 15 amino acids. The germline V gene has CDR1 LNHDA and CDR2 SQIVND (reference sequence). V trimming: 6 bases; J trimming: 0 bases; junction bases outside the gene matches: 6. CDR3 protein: CASRDPGQANYGYTF. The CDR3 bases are TGTGCCAGTAGAGATCCGGGACAGGCTAACTATGGCTACACCTTC. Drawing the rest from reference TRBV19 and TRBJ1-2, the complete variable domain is DGGITQSPKYLFRKEGQNVTLSCEQNLNHDAMYWYRQDPGQGLRLIYYSQIVNDFQKGDIAEGYSVSREKKESFPLTVTSAQKNPTAFYLCASRDPGQANYGYTFGSGTRLTVV.

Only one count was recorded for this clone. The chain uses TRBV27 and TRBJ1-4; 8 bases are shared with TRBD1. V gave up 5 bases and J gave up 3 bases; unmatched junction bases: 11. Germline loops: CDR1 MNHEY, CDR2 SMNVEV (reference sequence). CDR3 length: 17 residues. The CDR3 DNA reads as TGTGCCAGCAGTCTCAGGACAGGGAGGTTTGCTAATGAAAAACTGTTTTTT. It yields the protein CASSLRTGRFANEKLFF. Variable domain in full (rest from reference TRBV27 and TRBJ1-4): EAQVTQNPRYLITVTGKKLTVTCSQNMNHEYMSWYRQDPGLGLRQIYYSMNVEVTDKGDVPEGYKVSRKEKRNFPLILESPSPNQTSLYFCASSLRTGRFANEKLFFGSGTQLSVL.

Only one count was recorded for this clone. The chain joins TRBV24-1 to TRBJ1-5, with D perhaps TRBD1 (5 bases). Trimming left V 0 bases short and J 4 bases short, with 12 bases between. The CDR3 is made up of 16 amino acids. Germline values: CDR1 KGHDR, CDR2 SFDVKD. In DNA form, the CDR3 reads TGTGCCACCAGTGATTTGCAGGGTTTTGGAAATCAGCCCCAGCATTTT. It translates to CATSDLQGFGNQPQHF.

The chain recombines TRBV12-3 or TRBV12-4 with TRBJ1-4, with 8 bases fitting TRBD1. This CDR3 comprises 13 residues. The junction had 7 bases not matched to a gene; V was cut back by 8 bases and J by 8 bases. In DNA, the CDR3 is TGTGCCAGCCGGACAGGGTCGAACGAAAAACTGTTTTTT. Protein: CASRTGSNEKLFF.

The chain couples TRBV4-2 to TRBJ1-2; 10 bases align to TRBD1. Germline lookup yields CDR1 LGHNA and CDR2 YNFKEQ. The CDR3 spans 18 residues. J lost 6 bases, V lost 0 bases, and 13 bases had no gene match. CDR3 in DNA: TGTGCCAGCAGCCAAGACGTGGACCGGGACAGGGGAATAGATGGCTACACCTTC. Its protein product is CASSQDVDRDRGIDGYTF.

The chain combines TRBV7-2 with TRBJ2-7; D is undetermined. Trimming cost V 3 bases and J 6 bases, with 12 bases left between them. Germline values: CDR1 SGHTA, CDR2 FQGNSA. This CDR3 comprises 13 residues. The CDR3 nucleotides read TGTGCCAGCAGCTTGGAGAGGATCGCCGAGCAGTACTTC. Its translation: CASSLERIAEQYF.

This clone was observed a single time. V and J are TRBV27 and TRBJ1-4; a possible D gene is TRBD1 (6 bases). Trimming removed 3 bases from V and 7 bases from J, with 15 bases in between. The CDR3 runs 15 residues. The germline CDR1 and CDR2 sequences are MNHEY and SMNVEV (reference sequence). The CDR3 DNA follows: TGTGCCAGCAGTTTGATGGGGGGGCGCGGTGAAAAACTGTTTTTT. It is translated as CASSLMGGRGEKLFF.

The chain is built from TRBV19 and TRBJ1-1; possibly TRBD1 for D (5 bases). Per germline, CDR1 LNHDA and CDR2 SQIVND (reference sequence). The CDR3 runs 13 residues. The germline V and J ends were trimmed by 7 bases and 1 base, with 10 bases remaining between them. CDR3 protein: CASIPGWNTEAFF. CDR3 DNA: TGTGCCAGTATCCCAGGGTGGAACACTGAAGCTTTCTTT.

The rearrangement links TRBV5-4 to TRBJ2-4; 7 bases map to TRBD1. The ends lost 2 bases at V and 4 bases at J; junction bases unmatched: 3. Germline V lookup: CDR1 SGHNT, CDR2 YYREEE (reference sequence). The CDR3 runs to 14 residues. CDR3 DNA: TGTGCCAGCAGCTTACCGGGACAGAAAAACATTCAGTACTTC. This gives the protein CASSLPGQKNIQYF.

CDR3 bases: TGTGCCAGTAGTTACACAGGGTATGAGTATGGCTACACCTTC. The encoded protein is CASSYTGYEYGYTF. The gene calls are TRBV19 and TRBJ1-2, with D possibly being TRBD1 (6 bases). V lost 5 bases to trimming and J lost 5 bases, with 15 bases between them. The germline gives CDR1 LNHDA, CDR2 SQIVND (reference sequence). CDR3 length equals 14 residues.

The DNA of the CDR3 is TGTGCCAGCAGCTTGGAGGGAACAGGGTGGAATTCACCCCTCCACTTT. This translates into CASSLEGTGWNSPLHF. The V call is TRBV11-1, the J call TRBJ1-6; D possibly corresponds to TRBD1 (6 bases). The V and J ends lost 3 bases and 7 bases respectively, with 16 bases between them. CDR1 and CDR2 from the germline V gene are SGHAT and FQDESV (reference sequence). The CDR3 sequence is 16 residues long.

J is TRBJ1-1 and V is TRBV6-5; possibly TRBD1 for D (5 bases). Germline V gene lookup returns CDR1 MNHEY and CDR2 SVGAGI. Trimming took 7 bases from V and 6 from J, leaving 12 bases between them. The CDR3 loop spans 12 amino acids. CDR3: CASNAGTSEAFF. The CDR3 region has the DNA TGTGCCAGCAATGCCGGGACTTCTGAAGCTTTCTTT.

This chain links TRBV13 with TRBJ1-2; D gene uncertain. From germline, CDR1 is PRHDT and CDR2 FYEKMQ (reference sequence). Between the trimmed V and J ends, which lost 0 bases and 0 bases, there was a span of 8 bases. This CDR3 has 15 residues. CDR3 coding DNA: TGTGCCAGCAGCTTAGGCAAGGGAGCTAACTATGGCTACACCTTC. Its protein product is CASSLGKGANYGYTF.

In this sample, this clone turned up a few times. DNA of the CDR3: TGTGCCAGCAGCCAAGGGATAAGGATGAACACTGAAGCTTTCTTT. It encodes CASSQGIRMNTEAFF. The chain joins TRBV3-1 (or the pseudogene TRBV3-2) to TRBJ1-1; D unclear. Between the trimmed V and J ends, which lost 1 base and 0 bases, there was a span of 9 bases. From germline, CDR1 is LGHDT and CDR2 YNNKEL (reference sequence). This CDR3 comprises 15 residues.

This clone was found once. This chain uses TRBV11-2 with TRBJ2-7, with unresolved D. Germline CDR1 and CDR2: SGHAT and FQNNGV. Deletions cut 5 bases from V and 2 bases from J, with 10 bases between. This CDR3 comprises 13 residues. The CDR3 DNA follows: TGTGCCAGCAGCCCAGACATCCCCTACGAGCAGTACTTC. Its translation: CASSPDIPYEQYF.

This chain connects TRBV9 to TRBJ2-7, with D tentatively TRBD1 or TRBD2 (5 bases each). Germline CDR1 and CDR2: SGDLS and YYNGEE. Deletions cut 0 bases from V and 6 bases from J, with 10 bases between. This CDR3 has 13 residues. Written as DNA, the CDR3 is TGTGCCAGCAGCGTAGAGTTAGGGACCGAGCAGTACTTC. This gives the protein CASSVELGTEQYF.

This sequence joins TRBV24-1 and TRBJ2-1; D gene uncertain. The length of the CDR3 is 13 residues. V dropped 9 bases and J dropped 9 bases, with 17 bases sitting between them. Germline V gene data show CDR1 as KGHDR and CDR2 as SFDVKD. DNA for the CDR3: TGTGCCACCCGATCGCCTTCAGGCGGTGAGCAGTTCTTC. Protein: CATRSPSGGEQFF.

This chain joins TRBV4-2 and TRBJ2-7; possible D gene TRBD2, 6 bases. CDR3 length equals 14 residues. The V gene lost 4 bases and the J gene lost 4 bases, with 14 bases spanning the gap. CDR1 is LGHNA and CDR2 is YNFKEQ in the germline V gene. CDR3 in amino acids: CASSRAGQAYEQYF. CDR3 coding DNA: TGTGCCAGCAGCCGAGCGGGCCAGGCGTACGAGCAGTACTTC.

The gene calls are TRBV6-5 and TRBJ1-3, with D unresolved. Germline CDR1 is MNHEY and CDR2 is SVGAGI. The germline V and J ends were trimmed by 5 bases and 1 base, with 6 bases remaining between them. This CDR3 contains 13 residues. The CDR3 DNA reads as TGTGCCAGCAGTCTACTTTCTGGAAACACCATATATTTT. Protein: CASSLLSGNTIYF.

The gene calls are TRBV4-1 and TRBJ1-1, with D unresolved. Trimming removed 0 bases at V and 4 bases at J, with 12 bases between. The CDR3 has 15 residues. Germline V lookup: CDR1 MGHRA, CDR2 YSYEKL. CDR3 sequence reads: CASSQEGPVSTEAFF. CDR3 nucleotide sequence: TGCGCCAGCAGCCAAGAGGGCCCCGTCAGCACTGAAGCTTTCTTT.

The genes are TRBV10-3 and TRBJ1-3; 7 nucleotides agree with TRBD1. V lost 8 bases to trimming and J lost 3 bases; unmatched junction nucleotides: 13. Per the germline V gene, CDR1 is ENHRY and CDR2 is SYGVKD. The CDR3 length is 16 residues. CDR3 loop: CAIVSSDRVDGNTIYF. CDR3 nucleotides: TGTGCCATCGTTTCTTCTGACAGGGTCGATGGAAACACCATATATTTT.

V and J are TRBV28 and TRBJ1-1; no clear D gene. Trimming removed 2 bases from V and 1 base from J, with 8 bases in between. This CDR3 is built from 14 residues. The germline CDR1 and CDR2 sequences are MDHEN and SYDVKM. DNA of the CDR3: TGTGCCAGCAGTTTAGCGGATGGGAACACTGAAGCTTTCTTT. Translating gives CASSLADGNTEAFF. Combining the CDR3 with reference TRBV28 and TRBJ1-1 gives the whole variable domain DVKVTQSSRYLVKRTGEKVFLECVQDMDHENMFWYRQDPGLGLRLIYFSYDVKMKEKGDIPEGYSVSREKKERFSLILESASTNQTSMYLCASSLADGNTEAFFGQGTRLTVV.

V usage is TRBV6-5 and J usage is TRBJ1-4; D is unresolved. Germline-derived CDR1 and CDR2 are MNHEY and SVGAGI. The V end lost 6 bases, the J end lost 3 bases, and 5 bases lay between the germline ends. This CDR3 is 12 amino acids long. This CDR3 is CASSGANEKLFF. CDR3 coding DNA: TGTGCCAGCAGCGGGGCTAATGAAAAACTGTTTTTT.

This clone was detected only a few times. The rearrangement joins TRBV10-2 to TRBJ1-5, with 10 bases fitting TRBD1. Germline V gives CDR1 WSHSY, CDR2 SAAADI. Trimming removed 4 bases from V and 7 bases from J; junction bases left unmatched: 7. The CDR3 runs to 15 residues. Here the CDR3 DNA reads TGCGCCAGCAGTGGACAGGGGGCGGGTGGCCAGCCCCAGCATTTT. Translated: CASSGQGAGGQPQHF.

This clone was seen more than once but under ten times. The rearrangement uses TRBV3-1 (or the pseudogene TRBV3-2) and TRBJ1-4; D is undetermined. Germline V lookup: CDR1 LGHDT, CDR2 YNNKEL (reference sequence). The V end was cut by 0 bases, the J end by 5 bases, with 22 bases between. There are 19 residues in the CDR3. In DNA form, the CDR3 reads TGTGCCAGCAGCCAAGATCAAGGGCAGGTAATCTTGCGGAATGAAAAACTGTTTTTT. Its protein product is CASSQDQGQVILRNEKLFF.